What follows are 11 T cell receptor beta chains derived from one specimen sequenced in a study of metastatic and nonmetastatic thyroid tumors. The entire patient cohort was treatment-naive prior to thyroid surgery. TCRdb re-called clones via MiXCR from the PCR reads. The data show about 40,000 clones, about 17% seen once. Material for sequencing was blood. The receptors here all came from a female donor with papillary thyroid cancer or a benign thyroid nodule (not recorded which). Some clones in this sample may be carry-over from other donors' samples.

This chain connects TRBV27 to TRBJ2-1, with TRBD2 matching over 8 bases. This CDR3 contains 15 residues. Germline CDR1 reads MNHEY; CDR2 reads SMNVEV (reference sequence). Germline trimming cut 6 bases from V and 3 bases from J; bases unmatched to any gene: 7. The CDR3 sequence is CASSIRSGNYNEQFF. The CDR3 nucleotides are TGTGCCAGCAGCATCCGTAGCGGGAACTACAATGAGCAGTTCTTC.

A note on this clone: At one boundary the junction diverges from the germline segment, which might be a read error. This chain links TRBV30 with TRBJ1-3; TRBD1 matches at 8 bases. Germline CDR1 is GTSNPN and CDR2 is SVGIG (reference sequence). The CDR3 consists of 18 residues. CDR3 region: CAWSGTYRGRGAGDTIYF. DNA of the CDR3: TGTGCCTGGAGTGGGACTTACAGGGGGAGAGGCGCTGGAGACACCATATATTTC.

The chain employs TRBV6-2 or TRBV6-3 and TRBJ1-2, with a weak D call TRBD1 (6 bases). V lost 6 bases, J lost 2 bases, and 19 bases lay in between. CDR1 and CDR2 from the germline V gene are MNHEY and SVGEGT. The CDR3 spans 16 residues. The CDR3 reads CASRTPGHPLNYGYTF. The CDR3 DNA sequence: TGTGCCAGCAGAACACCGGGACACCCCTTAAACTATGGCTACACCTTC.

This clone came up a few times. This sequence joins TRBV6-1 and TRBJ2-3; TRBD2 matches 10 bases. CDR1 MNHNS and CDR2 SASEGT come from the germline V gene. V was clipped by 7 bases and J by 0 bases; unmatched bases: 4. The CDR3 spans 15 residues. The CDR3 spells CASTKTSGSTDTQYF. CDR3 DNA sequence: TGTGCCAGCACCAAGACTAGCGGGAGCACAGATACGCAGTATTTT.

This clone has a count of ten or more. The chain carries TRBV9 and TRBJ2-3; 8 nucleotides line up with TRBD1. The CDR3 covers 17 residues. V gave up 0 bases and J gave up 4 bases; unmatched junction bases: 10. Per germline, CDR1 SGDLS and CDR2 YYNGEE. The CDR3 DNA reads TGTGCCAGCAGCGTAGGATCGACAGGGGTGATGCCAGATACGCAGTATTTT. Translating it yields CASSVGSTGVMPDTQYF. Complete variable domain (other parts from reference TRBV9 and TRBJ2-3): DSGVTQTPKHLITATGQRVTLRCSPRSGDLSVYWYQQSLDQGLQFLIQYYNGEERAKGNILERFSAQQFPDLHSELNLSSLELGDSALYFCASSVGSTGVMPDTQYFGPGTRLTVL.

This clone was observed at least ten times. DNA for the CDR3: TGTGCCAGTAGTGTCCCCAGGGGAATTATTAACACTGAAGCTTTCTTT. As protein: CASSVPRGIINTEAFF. V is TRBV19 and J is TRBJ1-1, with a possible D match to TRBD1 (6 bases). Trimming cost V 5 bases and J 2 bases, with 18 bases left between them. The CDR3 length is 16 residues. Germline V lookup: CDR1 LNHDA, CDR2 SQIVND (reference sequence).

The sample holds a few counts of this clone. V usage is TRBV27 and J usage is TRBJ1-5, with D maybe TRBD1 (6 bases). Germline CDR1 is MNHEY and CDR2 is SMNVEV (reference sequence). V lost 2 bases, J lost 3 bases, and 11 bases lay in between. This CDR3 has 15 residues. This CDR3 is CASSLIGGLNQPQHF. CDR3 DNA sequence: TGTGCCAGCAGTTTAATAGGGGGGCTCAATCAGCCCCAGCATTTT.

This clone has at least ten counts. The chain joins TRBV19 to TRBJ2-7; TRBD2 matches at 11 bases. The CDR3 sequence is 14 residues long. Per germline, CDR1 LNHDA and CDR2 SQIVND (reference sequence). With V trimmed by 7 bases and J by 6 bases, 8 bases remained unmatched. CDR3 coding DNA: TGTGCCAGTACCGAACTAGCGGGAGACGGCGAGCAGTACTTC. It translates to CASTELAGDGEQYF.

This clone was seen repeatedly, ten times or more. V is TRBV2 and J is TRBJ2-7; D possibly corresponds to TRBD2 (6 bases). The V end was cut by 8 bases, the J end by 2 bases, with 13 bases between. The CDR3 totals 13 residues. Germline values: CDR1 SNHLY, CDR2 FYNNEI. This chain's CDR3 is CASGFSGAYEQYF. CDR3 sequence (DNA): TGTGCCAGCGGTTTTTCGGGGGCCTACGAGCAGTACTTC.

This clone was seen repeatedly, ten times or more. The genes are TRBV5-8 and TRBJ2-7, with 9 bases fitting TRBD1. Unmatched junction bases numbered 12, after V lost 4 bases and J lost 1 base. Germline V gene data show CDR1 as SGHTS and CDR2 as YDEGEE. The CDR3 loop spans 17 amino acids. The CDR3 DNA sequence: TGTGCCAGCAGCGCCCGTACAGGGGGCCTACGTTCCTACGAGCAGTACTTC. Encoded protein: CASSARTGGLRSYEQYF.

This clone was seen many times. This chain joins TRBV10-3 and TRBJ1-2; 11 nucleotides match TRBD1. J was trimmed by 7 bases and V by 4 bases; bases with no gene match: 8. From germline, CDR1 is ENHRY and CDR2 SYGVKD. CDR3 length equals 15 residues. DNA for the CDR3: TGTGCCATCAGTGCTCTGGACAGGGGGCGTAGTGGCTACACCTTC. Its protein product is CAISALDRGRSGYTF.